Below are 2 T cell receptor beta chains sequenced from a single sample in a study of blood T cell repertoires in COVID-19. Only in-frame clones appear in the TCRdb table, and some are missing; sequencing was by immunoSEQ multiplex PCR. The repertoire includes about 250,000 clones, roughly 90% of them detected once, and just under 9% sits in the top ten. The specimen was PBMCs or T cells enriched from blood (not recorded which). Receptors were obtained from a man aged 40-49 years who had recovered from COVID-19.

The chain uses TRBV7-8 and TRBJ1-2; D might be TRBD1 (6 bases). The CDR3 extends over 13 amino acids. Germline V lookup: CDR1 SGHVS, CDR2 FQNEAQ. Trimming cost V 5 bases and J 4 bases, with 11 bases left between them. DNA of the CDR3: TGTGCCAGCAGCGCCGGGACAAGCTATGGCTACACCTTC. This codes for CASSAGTSYGYTF.

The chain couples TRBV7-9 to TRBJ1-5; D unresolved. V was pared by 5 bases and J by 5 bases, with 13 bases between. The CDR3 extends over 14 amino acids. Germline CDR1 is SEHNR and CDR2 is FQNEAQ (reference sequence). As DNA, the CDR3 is TGTGCCAGCAGCCAGAGAGGGAGTGATCAGCCCCAGCATTTT. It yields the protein CASSQRGSDQPQHF.